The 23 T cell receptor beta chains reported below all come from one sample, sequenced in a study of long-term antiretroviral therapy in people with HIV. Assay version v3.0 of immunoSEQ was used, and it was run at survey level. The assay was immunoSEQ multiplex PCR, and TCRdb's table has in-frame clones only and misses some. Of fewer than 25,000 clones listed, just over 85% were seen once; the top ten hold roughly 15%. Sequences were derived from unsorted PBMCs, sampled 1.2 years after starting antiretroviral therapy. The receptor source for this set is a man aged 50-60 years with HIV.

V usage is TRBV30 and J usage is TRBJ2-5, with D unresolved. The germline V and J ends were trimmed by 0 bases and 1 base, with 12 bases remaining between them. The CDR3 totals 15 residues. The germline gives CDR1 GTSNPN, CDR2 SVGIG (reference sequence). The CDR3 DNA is TGTGCCTGGAGTGTACGAGCAGGACGCCAAGAGACCCAGTACTTC. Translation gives CAWSVRAGRQETQYF.

DNA of the CDR3: TGTGCCAGCTCGACACAGGGTCACAATGAGCAGTTCTTC. Translation: CASSTQGHNEQFF. The chain joins TRBV18 to TRBJ2-1, with a tentative D call TRBD1 (6 bases). From germline, CDR1 is KGHSH and CDR2 LQKENI. V shed 6 bases and J shed 5 bases, with 11 bases lying between them. The CDR3 has 13 residues. Supplemented by reference TRBV18 and TRBJ2-1, the full variable domain reads NAGVMQNPRHLVRRRGQEARLRCSPMKGHSHVYWYRQLPEEGLKFMVYLQKENIIDESGMPKERFSAEFPKEGPSILRIQQVVRGDSAAYFCASSTQGHNEQFFGPGTRLTVL.

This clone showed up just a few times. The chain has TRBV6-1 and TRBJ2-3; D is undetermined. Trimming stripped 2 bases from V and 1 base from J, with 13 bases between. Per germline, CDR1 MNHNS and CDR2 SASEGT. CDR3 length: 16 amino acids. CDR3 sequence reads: CASSEPISLRTDTQYF. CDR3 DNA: TGTGCCAGCAGTGAACCTATTAGCCTGCGCACAGATACGCAGTATTTT.

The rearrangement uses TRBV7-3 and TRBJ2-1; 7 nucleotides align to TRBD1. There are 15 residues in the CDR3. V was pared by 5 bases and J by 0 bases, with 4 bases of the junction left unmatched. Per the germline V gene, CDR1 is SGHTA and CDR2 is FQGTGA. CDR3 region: CASSRGQSSYNEQFF. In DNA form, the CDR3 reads TGTGCCAGCAGCCGGGGACAGAGCTCCTACAATGAGCAGTTCTTC.

The CDR3, as DNA: TGTGCCAGCAGCCAGGACAGAGGGCTGGGCACTGAAGCTTTCTTT. Its protein is CASSQDRGLGTEAFF. V usage is TRBV5-4 and J usage is TRBJ1-1; weak D call: TRBD1 (6 bases). Germline CDR1 and CDR2: SGHNT and YYREEE (reference sequence). The germline V and J ends were trimmed by 4 bases and 4 bases, with 17 bases remaining between them. This CDR3 contains 15 residues.

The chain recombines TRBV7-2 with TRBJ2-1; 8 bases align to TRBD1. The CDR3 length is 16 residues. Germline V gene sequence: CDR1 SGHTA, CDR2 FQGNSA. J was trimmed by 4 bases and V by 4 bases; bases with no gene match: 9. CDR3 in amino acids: CASSSQTGQAYNEQFF. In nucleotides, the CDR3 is TGTGCCAGCAGCTCCCAGACGGGACAGGCTTACAATGAGCAGTTCTTC.

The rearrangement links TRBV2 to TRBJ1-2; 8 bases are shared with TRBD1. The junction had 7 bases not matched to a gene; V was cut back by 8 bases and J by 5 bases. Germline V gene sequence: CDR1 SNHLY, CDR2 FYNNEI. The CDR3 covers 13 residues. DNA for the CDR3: TGTGCCAGCGGGACAGGCGCCTCTTATGGCTACACCTTC. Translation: CASGTGASYGYTF.

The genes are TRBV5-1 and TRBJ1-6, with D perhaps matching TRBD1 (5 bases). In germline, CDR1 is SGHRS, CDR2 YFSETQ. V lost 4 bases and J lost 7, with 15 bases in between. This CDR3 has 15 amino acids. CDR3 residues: CASSPSGQRNSPLHF. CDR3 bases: TGCGCCAGCAGCCCTTCCGGACAAAGAAATTCACCCCTCCACTTT.

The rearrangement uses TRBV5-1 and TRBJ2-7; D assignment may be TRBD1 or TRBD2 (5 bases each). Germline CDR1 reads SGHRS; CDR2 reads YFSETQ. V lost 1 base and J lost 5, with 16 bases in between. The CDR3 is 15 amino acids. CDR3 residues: CASSLYGAPLDEQYF. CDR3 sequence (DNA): TGCGCCAGCAGCTTGTACGGGGCGCCCCTGGACGAGCAGTACTTC.

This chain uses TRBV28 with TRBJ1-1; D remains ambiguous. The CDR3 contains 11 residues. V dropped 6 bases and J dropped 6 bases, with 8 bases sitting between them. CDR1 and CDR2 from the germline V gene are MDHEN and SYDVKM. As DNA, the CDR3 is TGTGCCAGCAGCGTCTCCCCTGAAGCTTTCTTT. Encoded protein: CASSVSPEAFF.

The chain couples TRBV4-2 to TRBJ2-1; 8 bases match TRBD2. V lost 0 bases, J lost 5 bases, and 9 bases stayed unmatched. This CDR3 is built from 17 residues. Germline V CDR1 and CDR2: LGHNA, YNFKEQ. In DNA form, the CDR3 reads TGTGCCAGCAGCCAAGATATAACTAGCGGTATCCACAATGAGCAGTTCTTC. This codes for CASSQDITSGIHNEQFF.

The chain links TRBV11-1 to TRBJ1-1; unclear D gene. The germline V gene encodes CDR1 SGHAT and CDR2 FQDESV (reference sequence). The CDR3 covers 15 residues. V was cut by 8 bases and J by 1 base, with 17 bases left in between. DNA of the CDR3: TGTGCCAGCTCCCGGGATGCAAGAGGGAACACTGAAGCTTTCTTT. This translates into CASSRDARGNTEAFF.

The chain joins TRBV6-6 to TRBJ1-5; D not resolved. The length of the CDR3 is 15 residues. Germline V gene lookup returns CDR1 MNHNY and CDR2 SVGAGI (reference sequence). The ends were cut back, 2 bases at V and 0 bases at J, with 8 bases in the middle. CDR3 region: CASSYEAYSNQPQHF. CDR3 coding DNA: TGTGCCAGCAGTTACGAGGCGTATAGCAATCAGCCCCAGCATTTT.

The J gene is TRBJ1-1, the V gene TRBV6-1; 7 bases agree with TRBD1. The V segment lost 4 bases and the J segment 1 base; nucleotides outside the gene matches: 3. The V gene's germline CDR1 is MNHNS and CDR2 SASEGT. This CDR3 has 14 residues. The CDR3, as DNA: TGTGCCAGCAGTGGAGGACAGGCGAACACTGAAGCTTTCTTT. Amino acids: CASSGGQANTEAFF.

The CDR3 sequence is CASSEPTPGLTEAFF. As DNA, the CDR3 is TGTGCCAGCAGTGAACCCACACCGGGACTCACTGAAGCTTTCTTT. This chain joins TRBV6-1 and TRBJ1-1; TRBD1 is a possible D gene (5 bases). Germline V gene data show CDR1 as MNHNS and CDR2 as SASEGT. The V gene lost 2 bases and the J gene lost 4 bases, with 14 bases spanning the gap. The CDR3 has 15 residues.

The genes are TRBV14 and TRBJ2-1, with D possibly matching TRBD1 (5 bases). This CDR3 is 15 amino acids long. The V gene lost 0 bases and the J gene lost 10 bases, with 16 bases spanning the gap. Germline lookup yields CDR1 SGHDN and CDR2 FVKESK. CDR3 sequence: CASSQDRGSRTEQFF. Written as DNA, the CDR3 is TGTGCCAGCAGCCAAGATAGGGGCTCAAGGACGGAGCAGTTCTTC.

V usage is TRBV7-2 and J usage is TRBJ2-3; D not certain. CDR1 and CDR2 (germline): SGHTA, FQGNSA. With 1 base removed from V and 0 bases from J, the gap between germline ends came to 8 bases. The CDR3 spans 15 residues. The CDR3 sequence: CASSLEGRSTDTQYF. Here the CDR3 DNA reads TGTGCCAGCAGCTTAGAGGGTAGAAGCACAGATACGCAGTATTTT.

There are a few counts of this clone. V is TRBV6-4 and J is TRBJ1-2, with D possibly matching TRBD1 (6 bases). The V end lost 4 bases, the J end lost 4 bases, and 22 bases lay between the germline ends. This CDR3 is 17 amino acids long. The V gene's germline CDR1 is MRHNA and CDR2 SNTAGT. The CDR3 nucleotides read TGTGCCAGCAGTGGAACCTCTGGGCGGGGGCTTACCTATGGCTACACCTTC. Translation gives CASSGTSGRGLTYGYTF.

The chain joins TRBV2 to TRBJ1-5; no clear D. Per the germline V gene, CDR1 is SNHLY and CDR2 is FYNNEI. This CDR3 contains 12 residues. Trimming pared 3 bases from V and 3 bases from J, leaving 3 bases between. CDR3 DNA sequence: TGTGCCAGCAGTGATCTCAATCAGCCCCAGCATTTT. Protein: CASSDLNQPQHF. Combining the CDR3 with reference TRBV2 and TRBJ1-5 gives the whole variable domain EPEVTQTPSHQVTQMGQEVILRCVPISNHLYFYWYRQILGQKVEFLVSFYNNEISEKSEIFDDQFSVERPDGSNFTLKIRSTKLEDSAMYFCASSDLNQPQHFGDGTRLSIL.

In nucleotides, the CDR3 is TGTGCCAGCTCACCACTTGAAACTGGGGCCAACGTCCTGACTTTC. It encodes CASSPLETGANVLTF. The chain recombines TRBV18 with TRBJ2-6, with D unresolved. The germline V gene has CDR1 KGHSH and CDR2 LQKENI. This CDR3 region has 15 residues. Trimming left V 1 base short and J 2 bases short, with 6 bases between.

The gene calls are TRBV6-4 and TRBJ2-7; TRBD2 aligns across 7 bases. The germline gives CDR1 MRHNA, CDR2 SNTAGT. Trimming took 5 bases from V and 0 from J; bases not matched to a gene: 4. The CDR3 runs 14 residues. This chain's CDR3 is CASSRERGSYEQYF. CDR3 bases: TGTGCCAGCAGTCGGGAGCGGGGCTCCTACGAGCAGTACTTC.

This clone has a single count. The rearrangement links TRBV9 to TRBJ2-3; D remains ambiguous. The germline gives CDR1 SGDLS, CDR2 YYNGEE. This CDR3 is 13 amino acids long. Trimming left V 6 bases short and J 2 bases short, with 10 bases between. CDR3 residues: CASTPFPTDTQYF. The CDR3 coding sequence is TGTGCCAGCACCCCATTCCCCACAGATACGCAGTATTTT.

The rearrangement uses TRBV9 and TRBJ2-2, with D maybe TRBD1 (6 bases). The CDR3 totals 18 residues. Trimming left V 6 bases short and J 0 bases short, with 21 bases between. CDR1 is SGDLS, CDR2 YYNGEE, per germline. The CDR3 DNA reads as TGTGCCAGCACCCATGACTACCGGGACATGCCGAACACCGGGGAGCTGTTTTTT. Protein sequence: CASTHDYRDMPNTGELFF.